This T cell receptor (beta chain) was retrieved from a study of Ad26.COV2.S vaccination and SARS-CoV-2 variants. Study in general: Donor was assigned to the Ad26.COV2.S arm of trial COV1001. Donor got 5x10^10 or 1x10^11 viral particles of Ad26.COV2.S.

Study observations and caveats: Reported findings describe substantial breadth in spike-specific CD8+ and CD4+ T cell responses following vaccination.

The germline V gene encodes CDR1 MDHEN and CDR2 SYDVKM. This CDR3 contains 18 residues. V was trimmed by 5 bases and J by 6 bases, leaving 28 bases between them. Turning to this clone: Its target is unknown.

The treatment: about 20 received Ad26.COV2.S at low or high dose, single or two shots; roughly 5 received placebo; per-sample allocation not given. Day 63 after the first injection of vaccine or placebo was the sampling time. Measured with immunoSEQ multiplex PCR; TCRdb has only the in-frame clones, and not every one. This sample carries about 220,000 clones, roughly 90% of them seen once, and the ten largest clones take roughly 10%. This TCR derives from a person between 18 and 59 years old who received the Ad26.COV2.S COVID-19 vaccine or a placebo. The rearrangement links TRBV28 to TRBJ1-2; D might be TRBD1 (5 bases). The source was peripheral blood, collected in a trial of Ad26.COV2.S vaccine versus placebo. The CDR3 DNA reads TGTGCCAGCAGTCTTCAATCGAAAATCCCGATTGGGGGTAATGGCTACACCTTC. It encodes CASSLQSKIPIGGNGYTF.